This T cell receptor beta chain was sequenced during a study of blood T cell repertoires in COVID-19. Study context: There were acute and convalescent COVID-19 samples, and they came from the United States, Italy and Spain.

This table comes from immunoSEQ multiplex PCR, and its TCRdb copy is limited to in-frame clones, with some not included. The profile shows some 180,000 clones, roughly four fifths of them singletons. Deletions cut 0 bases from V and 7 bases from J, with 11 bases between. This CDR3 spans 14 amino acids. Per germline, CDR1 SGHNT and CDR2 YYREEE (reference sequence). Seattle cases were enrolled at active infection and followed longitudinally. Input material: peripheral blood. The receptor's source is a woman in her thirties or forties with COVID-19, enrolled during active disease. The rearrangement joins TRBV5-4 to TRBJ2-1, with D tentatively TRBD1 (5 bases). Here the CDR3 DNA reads TGTGCCAGCAGCTTGGTGGGGCCCGAAAATGAGCAGTTCTTC. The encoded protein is CASSLVGPENEQFF.